This T cell receptor beta chain was obtained from a study of cytomegalovirus exposure and HLA in healthy donors. Study overall: From donors who were HLA-typed, an early data release held 81 million or so unique TCRs.

This clone was seen just once. Its target is not known. A multiplex PCR was run with 60 Vbeta primers and 13 Jbeta primers. Libraries were prepared by immunoSEQ multiplex PCR; TCRdb keeps only in-frame clonotypes and omits some of them. The data hold some 130,000 clones, with around 85% observed a single time. The germline gives CDR1 MNHEY, CDR2 SVGAGI. This CDR3 region has 14 residues. Trimming cost V 4 bases and J 2 bases, with 12 bases left between them. Study-level results: Immune exposure information available was restricted to CMV serostatus. Reports showed the classifier diagnosing cytomegalovirus status with high specificity and sensitivity.

This rearrangement joins TRBV6-5 to TRBJ2-7; D is unresolved. The receptor comes from a woman in her twenties or thirties in good health and CMV-seropositive. The sequenced material came from PBMCs. CDR3 nucleotide sequence: TGTGCCAGCAGTTTGGGCAGGTTTCCCTACGAGCAGTACTTC. Translating it yields CASSLGRFPYEQYF.